This T cell receptor beta chain emerged from a study of blood T cell repertoires in COVID-19. In the study overall: The samples span acute and convalescent COVID-19 from the United States, Italy and Spain.

Authors' methods: Estimation of nucleated cell counts was performed using reference gene primer amplification. Produced via immunoSEQ multiplex PCR; TCRdb's table is partial and in-frame only. V and J calls and clone size are given by that table; D and trimming were obtained from the DNA. The data show 65,000 to 85,000 clones, 80% to 90% seen once. V shed 6 bases and J 7 bases; nucleotides not matched to a gene: 7. The CDR3 runs to 14 residues. Germline-derived CDR1 and CDR2 are MNHEY and SMNVEV (reference sequence). The chain recombines TRBV27 with TRBJ1-2, with TRBD1 matching 11 bases. The sequencing input was peripheral blood. The clonotype comes from a human donor in a cohort sampled during active COVID-19. Written as DNA, the CDR3 is TGTGCCAGCAGACCGGACAGGGGGCTCCGTGGCTACACCTTC. Protein: CASRPDRGLRGYTF.